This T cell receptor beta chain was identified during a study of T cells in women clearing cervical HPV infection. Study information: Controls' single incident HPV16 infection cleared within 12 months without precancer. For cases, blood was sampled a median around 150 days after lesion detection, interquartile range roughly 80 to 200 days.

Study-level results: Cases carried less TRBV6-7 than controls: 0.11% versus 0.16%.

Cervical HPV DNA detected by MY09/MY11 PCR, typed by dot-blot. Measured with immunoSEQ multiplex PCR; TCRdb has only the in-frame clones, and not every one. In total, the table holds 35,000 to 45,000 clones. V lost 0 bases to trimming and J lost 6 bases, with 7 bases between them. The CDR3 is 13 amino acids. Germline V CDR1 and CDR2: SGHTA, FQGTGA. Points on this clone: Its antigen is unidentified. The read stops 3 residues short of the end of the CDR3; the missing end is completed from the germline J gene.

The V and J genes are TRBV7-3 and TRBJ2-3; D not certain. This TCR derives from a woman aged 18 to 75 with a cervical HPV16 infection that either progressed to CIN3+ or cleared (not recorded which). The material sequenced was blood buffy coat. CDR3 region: CASSLTGPDTQYF. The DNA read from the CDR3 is TGTGCCAGCAGCTTAACAGGTCCTGATACG.